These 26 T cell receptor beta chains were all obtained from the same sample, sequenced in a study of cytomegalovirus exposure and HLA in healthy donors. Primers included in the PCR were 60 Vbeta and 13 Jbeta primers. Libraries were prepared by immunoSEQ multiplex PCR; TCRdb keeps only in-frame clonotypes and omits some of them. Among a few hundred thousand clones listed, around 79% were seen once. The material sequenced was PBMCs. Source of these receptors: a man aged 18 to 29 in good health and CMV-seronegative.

The CDR3 spells CASSVAQAYNEQFF. In nucleotides, the CDR3 is TGTGCCAGCAGCGTAGCTCAGGCCTACAATGAGCAGTTCTTC. This chain uses TRBV9 with TRBJ2-1; D is unresolved. CDR1 is SGDLS and CDR2 is YYNGEE in the germline V gene. The V end was cut by 0 bases, the J end by 2 bases, with 6 bases between. The CDR3 is 14 amino acids.

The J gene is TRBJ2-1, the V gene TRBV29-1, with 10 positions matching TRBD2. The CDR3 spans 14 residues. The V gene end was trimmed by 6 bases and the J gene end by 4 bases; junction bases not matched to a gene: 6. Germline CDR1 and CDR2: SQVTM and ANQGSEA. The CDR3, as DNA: TGCAGCGTGGGACCTAGCGGGAGATACAATGAGCAGTTCTTC. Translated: CSVGPSGRYNEQFF.

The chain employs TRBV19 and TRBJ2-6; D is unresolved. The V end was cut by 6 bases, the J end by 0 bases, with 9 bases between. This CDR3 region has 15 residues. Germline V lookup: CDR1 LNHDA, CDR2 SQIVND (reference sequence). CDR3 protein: CASSHTNSGANVLTF. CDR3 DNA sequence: TGTGCCAGTAGCCACACGAACTCTGGGGCCAACGTCCTGACTTTC.

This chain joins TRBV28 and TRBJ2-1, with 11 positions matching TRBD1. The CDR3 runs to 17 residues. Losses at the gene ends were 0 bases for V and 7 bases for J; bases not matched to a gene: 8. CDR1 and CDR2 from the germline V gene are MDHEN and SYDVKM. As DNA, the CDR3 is TGTGCCAGCAGTTTATGGGCCGGACAGGGGGCGTTGAATGAGCAGTTCTTC. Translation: CASSLWAGQGALNEQFF. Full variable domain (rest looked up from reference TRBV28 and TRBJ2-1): DVKVTQSSRYLVKRTGEKVFLECVQDMDHENMFWYRQDPGLGLRLIYFSYDVKMKEKGDIPEGYSVSREKKERFSLILESASTNQTSMYLCASSLWAGQGALNEQFFGPGTRLTVL.

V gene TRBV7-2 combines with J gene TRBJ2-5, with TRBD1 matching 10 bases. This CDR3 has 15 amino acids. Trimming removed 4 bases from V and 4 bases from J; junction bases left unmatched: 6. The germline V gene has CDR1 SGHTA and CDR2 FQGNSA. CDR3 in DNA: TGTGCCAGCAGCTACCCCCGGGACAGGGGAGAGACCCAGTACTTC. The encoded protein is CASSYPRDRGETQYF.

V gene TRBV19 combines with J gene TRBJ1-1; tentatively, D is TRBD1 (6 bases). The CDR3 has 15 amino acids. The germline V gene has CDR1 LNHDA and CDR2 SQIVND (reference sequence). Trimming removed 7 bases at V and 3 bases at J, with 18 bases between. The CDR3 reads CASTPRAGDDTEAFF. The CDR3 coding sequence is TGTGCCAGTACCCCACGGGCAGGGGATGACACTGAAGCTTTCTTT.

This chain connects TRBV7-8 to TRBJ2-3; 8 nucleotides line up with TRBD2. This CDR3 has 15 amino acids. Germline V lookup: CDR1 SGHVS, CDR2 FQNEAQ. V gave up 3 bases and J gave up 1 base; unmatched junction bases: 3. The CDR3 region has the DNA TGTGCCAGCAGCTTTCAAGCGGGGGGCACAGATACGCAGTATTTT. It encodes CASSFQAGGTDTQYF.

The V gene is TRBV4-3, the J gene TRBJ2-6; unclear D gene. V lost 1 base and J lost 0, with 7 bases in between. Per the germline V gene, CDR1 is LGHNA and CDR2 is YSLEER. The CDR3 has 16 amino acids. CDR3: CASSQAGSSGANVLTF. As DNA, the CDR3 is TGCGCCAGCAGCCAAGCTGGCAGCTCTGGGGCCAACGTCCTGACTTTC.

CDR3 in DNA: TGTGCCAGCAGCGCCTCAGGGCGGACTGAAGCTTTCTTT. It is translated as CASSASGRTEAFF. The gene calls are TRBV5-8 and TRBJ1-1, with a tentative D call TRBD1 (5 bases). This CDR3 spans 13 amino acids. Germline V lookup: CDR1 SGHTS, CDR2 YDEGEE. Trimming took off 4 bases at V and 5 bases at J, with 12 bases between the two ends. Full variable domain (missing parts from reference TRBV5-8 and TRBJ1-1): EAGVTQSPTHLIKTRGQQATLRCSPISGHTSVYWYQQALGLGLQFLLWYDEGEERNRGNFPPRFSGRQFPNYSSELNVNALELEDSALYLCASSASGRTEAFFGQGTRLTVV.

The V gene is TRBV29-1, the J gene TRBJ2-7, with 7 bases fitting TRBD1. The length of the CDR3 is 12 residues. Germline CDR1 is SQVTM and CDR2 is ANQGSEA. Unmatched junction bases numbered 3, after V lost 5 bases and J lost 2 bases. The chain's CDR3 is CSVKTGAYEQYF. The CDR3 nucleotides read TGCAGCGTTAAAACAGGGGCCTACGAGCAGTACTTC.

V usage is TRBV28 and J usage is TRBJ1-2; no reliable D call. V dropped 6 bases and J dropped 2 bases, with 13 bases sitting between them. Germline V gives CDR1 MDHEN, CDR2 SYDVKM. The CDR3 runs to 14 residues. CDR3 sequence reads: CASSPEDSNYGYTF. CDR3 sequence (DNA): TGTGCCAGCAGCCCAGAGGACTCCAACTATGGCTACACCTTC.

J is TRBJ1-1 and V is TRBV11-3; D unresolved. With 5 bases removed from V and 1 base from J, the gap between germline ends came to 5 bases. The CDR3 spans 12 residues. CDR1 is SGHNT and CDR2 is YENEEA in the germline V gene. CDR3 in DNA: TGTGCCAGCAGCCCCGGGAACACTGAAGCTTTCTTT. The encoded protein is CASSPGNTEAFF. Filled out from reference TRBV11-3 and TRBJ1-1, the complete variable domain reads EAGVVQSPRYKIIEKKQPVAFWCNPISGHNTLYWYLQNLGQGPELLIRYENEEAVDDSQLPKDRFSAERLKGVDSTLKIQPAELGDSAVYLCASSPGNTEAFFGQGTRLTVV.

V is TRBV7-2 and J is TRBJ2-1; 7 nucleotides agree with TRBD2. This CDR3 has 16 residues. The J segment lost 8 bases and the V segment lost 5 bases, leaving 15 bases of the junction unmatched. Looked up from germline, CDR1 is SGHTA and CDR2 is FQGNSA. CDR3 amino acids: CASSPGRGSFLDEQFF. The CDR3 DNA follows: TGTGCCAGCAGCCCAGGGCGCGGGAGCTTTCTCGATGAGCAGTTCTTC.

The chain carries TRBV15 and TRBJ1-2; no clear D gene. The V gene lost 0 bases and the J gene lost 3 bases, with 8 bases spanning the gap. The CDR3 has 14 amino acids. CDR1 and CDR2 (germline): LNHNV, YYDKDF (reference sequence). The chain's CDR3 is CATSRDLFDYGYTF. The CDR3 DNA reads TGTGCCACCAGCAGAGACTTGTTTGACTATGGCTACACCTTC.

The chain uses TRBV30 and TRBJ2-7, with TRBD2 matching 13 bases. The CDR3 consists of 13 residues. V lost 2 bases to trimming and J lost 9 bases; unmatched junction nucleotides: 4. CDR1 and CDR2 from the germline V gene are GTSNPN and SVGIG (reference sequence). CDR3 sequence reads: CAWSSTSGGVQYF. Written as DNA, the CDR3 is TGTGCCTGGAGTAGTACTAGCGGGGGGGTGCAGTACTTC.

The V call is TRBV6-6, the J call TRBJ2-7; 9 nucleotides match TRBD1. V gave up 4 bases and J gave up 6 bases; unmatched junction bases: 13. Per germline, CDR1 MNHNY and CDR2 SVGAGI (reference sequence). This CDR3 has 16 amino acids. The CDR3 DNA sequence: TGTGCCAGCAGTTCTAACACAGGGGGCGACTATATCGAGCAGTACTTC. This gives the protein CASSSNTGGDYIEQYF.

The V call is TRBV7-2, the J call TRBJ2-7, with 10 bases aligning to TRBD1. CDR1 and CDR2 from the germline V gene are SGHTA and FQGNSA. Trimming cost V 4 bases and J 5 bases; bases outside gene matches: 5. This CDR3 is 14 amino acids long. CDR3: CASSYRDRGNEQYF. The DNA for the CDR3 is TGTGCCAGCAGCTACCGGGACAGGGGCAACGAGCAGTACTTC. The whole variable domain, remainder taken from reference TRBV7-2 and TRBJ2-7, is GAGVSQSPSNKVTEKGKDVELRCDPISGHTALYWYRQSLGQGLEFLIYFQGNSAPDKSGLPSDRFSAERTGGSVSTLTIQRTQQEDSAVYLCASSYRDRGNEQYFGPGTRLTVT.

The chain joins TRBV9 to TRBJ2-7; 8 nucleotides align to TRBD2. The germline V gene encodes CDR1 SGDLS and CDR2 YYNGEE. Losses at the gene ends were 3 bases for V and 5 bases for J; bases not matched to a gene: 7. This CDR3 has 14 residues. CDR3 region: CASSGGREADEQYF. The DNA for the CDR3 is TGTGCCAGCAGCGGCGGGCGGGAGGCCGACGAGCAGTACTTC.

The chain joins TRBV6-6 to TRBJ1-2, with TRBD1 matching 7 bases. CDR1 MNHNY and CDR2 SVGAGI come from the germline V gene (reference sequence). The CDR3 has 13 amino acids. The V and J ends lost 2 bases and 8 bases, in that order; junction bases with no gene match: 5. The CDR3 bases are TGTGCCAGCAGTTACGCAGGGGGAGGCGGCTACACCTTC. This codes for CASSYAGGGGYTF.

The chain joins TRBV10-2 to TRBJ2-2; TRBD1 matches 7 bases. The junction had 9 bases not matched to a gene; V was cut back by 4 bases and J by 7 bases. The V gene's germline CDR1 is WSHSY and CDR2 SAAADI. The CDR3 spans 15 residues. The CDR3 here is CASSGSAGGGGELFF. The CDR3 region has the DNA TGCGCCAGCAGTGGGTCCGCAGGGGGTGGCGGGGAGCTGTTTTTT.

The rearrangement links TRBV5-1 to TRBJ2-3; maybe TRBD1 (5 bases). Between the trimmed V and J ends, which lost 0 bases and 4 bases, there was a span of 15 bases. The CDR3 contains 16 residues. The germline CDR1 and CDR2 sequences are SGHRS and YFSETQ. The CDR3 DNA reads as TGCGCCAGCAGCTTGGCCCTTTCCAGGGTGCCAGATACGCAGTATTTT. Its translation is CASSLALSRVPDTQYF. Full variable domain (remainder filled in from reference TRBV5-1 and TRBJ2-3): KAGVTQTPRYLIKTRGQQVTLSCSPISGHRSVSWYQQTPGQGLQFLFEYFSETQRNKGNFPGRFSGRQFSNSRSEMNVSTLELGDSALYLCASSLALSRVPDTQYFGPGTRLTVL.

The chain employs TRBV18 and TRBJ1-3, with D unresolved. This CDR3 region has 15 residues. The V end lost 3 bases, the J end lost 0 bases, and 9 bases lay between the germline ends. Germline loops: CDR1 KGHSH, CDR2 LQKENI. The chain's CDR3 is CASSPAPSSGNTIYF. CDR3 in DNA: TGTGCCAGCTCACCTGCACCGAGCTCTGGAAACACCATATATTTT. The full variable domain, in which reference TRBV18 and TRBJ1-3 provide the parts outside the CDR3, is NAGVMQNPRHLVRRRGQEARLRCSPMKGHSHVYWYRQLPEEGLKFMVYLQKENIIDESGMPKERFSAEFPKEGPSILRIQQVVRGDSAAYFCASSPAPSSGNTIYFGEGSWLTVV.

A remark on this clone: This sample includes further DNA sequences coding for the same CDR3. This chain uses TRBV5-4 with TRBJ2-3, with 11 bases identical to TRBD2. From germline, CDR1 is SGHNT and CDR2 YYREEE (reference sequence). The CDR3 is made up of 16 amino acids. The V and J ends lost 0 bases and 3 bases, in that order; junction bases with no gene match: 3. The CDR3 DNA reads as TGTGCCAGCAGCTTGGGCCTAGCGGGGGGAACAGATACGCAGTATTTT. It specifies CASSLGLAGGTDTQYF.

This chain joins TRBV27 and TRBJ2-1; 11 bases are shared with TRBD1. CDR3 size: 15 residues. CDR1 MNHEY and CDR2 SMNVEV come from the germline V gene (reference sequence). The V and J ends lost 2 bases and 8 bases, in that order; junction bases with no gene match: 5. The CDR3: CASSLAGQGAYEQFF. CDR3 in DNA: TGTGCCAGCAGTTTAGCAGGACAGGGGGCCTATGAGCAGTTCTTC.

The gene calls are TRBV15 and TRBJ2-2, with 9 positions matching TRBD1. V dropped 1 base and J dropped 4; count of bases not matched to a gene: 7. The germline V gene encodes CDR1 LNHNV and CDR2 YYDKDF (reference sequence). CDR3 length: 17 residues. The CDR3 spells CATSRARTGAGTGELFF. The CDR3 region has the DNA TGTGCCACCAGCAGAGCGAGGACAGGGGCGGGCACCGGGGAGCTGTTTTTT.

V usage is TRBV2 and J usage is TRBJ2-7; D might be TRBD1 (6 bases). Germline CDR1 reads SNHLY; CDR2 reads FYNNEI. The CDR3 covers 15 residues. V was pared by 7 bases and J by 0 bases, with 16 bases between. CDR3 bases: TGTGCCAGCAAGTCGAGGGACACATACTCCTACGAGCAGTACTTC. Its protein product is CASKSRDTYSYEQYF.